This T cell receptor beta chain was sequenced for a study of blood T cell repertoires in COVID-19. Study-level background: The United States, Italy and Spain provided the acute and convalescent COVID-19 samples.

Profiling relied on immunoSEQ multiplex PCR, and the TCRdb table lists in-frame clones only, not all of them. The table lists 250,000 to 350,000 clones, about 89% of them singletons. The V end lost 6 bases, the J end lost 0 bases, and 9 bases lay between the germline ends. Germline lookup yields CDR1 WNHNN and CDR2 SYGVQD (reference sequence). This CDR3 region has 13 residues. The V and J genes are TRBV10-1 and TRBJ2-7; no reliable D call. Sequenced input: peripheral blood. The receptor comes from a woman aged 60 to 75 with acute or convalescent COVID-19. CDR3 DNA sequence: TGCGCCAGCAGAACGTCGAGCTCCTACGAGCAGTACTTC. This codes for CASRTSSSYEQYF.